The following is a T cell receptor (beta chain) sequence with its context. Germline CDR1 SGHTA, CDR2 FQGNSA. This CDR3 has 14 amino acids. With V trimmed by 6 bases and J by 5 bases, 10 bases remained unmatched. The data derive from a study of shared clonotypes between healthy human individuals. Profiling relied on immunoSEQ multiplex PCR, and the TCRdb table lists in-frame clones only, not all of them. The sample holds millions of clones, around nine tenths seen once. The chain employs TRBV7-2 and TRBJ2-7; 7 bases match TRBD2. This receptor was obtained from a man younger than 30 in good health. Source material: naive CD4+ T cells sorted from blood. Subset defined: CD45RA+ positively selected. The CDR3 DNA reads TGTGCCAGCAGTCGGGGCGGGAGTAAAAACGAGCAGTACTTC. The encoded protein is CASSRGGSKNEQYF.